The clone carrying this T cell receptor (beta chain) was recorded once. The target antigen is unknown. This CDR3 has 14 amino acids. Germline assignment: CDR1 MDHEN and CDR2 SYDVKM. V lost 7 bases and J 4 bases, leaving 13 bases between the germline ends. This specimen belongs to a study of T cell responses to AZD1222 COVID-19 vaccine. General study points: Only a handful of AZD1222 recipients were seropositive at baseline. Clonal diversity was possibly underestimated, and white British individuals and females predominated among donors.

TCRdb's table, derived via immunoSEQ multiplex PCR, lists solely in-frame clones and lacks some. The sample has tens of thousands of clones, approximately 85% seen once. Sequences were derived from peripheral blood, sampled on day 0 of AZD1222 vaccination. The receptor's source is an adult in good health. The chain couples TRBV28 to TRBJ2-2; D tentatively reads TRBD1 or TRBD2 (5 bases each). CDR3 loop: CASIREGITGELFF. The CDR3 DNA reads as TGTGCCAGCATCCGAGAGGGGATCACCGGGGAGCTGTTTTTT.